This T cell receptor (beta chain) derives from a study of sequential checkpoint blockade in melanoma. Study-level information: First-line arms were nivolumab then ipilimumab, or the reverse, randomized 1:1. Each arm's sequence ended with maintenance nivolumab.

Method: immunoSEQ multiplex PCR; TCRdb's copy keeps in-frame clones and lacks some. The data show some 15,000 clones, over 70% seen once. The CDR3 spans 15 residues. The trim removed 2 bases at V and 8 bases at J, leaving 6 bases unmatched. Per the germline V gene, CDR1 is MGHRA and CDR2 is YSYEKL. The sample holds one count of this clone. Treatment of the sample: randomized to nivolumab then ipilimumab (arm A) or the reverse (arm B). None of the patients previously received DNA-damaging chemotherapy. From thawed PBMCs, live CD3+CD8+ cells negative for CD19 and CD56 were sorted. This chain connects TRBV4-1 to TRBJ1-4, with 9 bases matching TRBD1. The sequence came from a human donor with melanoma. Sample: CD8+ T cells sorted from blood (inferred from file names), taken from a patient given nivolumab and ipilimumab in sequence. CDR3 sequence (DNA): TGCGCCAGCAGCCAAACGACAGGGGGGGGAGAAAAACTGTTTTTT. It encodes CASSQTTGGGEKLFF.